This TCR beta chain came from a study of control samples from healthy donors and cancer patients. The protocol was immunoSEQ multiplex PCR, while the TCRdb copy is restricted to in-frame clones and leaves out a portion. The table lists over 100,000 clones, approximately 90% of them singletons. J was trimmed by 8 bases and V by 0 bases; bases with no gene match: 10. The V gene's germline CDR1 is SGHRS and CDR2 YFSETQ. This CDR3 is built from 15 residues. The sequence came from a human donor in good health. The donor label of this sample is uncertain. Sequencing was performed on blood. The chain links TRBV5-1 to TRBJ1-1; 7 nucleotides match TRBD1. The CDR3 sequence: CASSLGGTDNKEAFF. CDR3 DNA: TGCGCCAGCAGCTTGGGGGGGACAGACAACAAGGAAGCTTTCTTT.